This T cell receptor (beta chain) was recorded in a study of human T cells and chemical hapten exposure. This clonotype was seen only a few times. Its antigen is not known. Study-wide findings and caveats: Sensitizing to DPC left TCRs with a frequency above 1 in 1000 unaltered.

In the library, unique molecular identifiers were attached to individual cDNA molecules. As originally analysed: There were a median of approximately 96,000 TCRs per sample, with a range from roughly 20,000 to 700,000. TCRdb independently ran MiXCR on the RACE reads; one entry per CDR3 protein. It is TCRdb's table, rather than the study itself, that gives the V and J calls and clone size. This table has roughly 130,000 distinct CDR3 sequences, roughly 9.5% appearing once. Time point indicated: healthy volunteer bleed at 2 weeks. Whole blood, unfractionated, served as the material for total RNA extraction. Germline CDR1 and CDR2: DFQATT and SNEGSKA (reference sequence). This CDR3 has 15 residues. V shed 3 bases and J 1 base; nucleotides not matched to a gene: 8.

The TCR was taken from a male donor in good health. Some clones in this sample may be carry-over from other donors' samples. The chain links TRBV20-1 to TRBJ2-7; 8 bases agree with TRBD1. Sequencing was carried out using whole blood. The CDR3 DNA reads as TGCAGTGCTAGGGACCCAGGGGGCTATTCCTACGAGCAGTACTTC. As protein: CSARDPGGYSYEQYF.